This T cell receptor (beta chain) was observed in a study of T cell repertoires in cytomegalovirus infection. Study-level background: It can be stated that public TCR beta signatures indicated CMV infection as well as a matching HLA type. Study-wide points: Dominating the ex vivo response were HLA-C-restricted CMV-specific TCR beta clonotypes.

TCRdb re-analysed the reads in MiXCR, keeping a single row per CDR3 protein. The sample contains nearly 650,000 distinct CDR3 sequences, approximately 25% of which appear only once. Turning to this clonotype: Its specificity is not known.

Sequences were obtained from CD8+ T cells from PBMCs. The TCR originated in a human donor in good health (CMV status not recorded). Some clones in this sample may be carry-over from other donors' samples.

CDR3 in DNA: TGCAGCGTTGAGGTATTAATCCCGAAAGCTTTCTTT. Translation: CSVEVLIPKAFF. V and J are TRBV29-1 and TRBJ1-1; no clear D gene. V dropped 3 bases and J dropped 9 bases, with 14 bases sitting between them. This CDR3 is 12 amino acids long. Germline loops: CDR1 SQVTM, CDR2 ANQGSEA.